These 27 T cell receptor beta chains were sequenced from one sample in a study of CXCR3-negative and CXCR3-positive naive CD8 T cells. Findings of the study overall: CXCR3-negative naive cells had less hydrophobic TRB CDR3s than did CXCR3-positive naive cells.

Researchers prepared the TRB cDNA libraries using 5' RACE with UMI labels. TCRdb reanalyzed the 5' RACE reads, giving one entry per CDR3 protein sequence and no DNA. There are nearly 110,000 distinct CDR3 sequences in the sample, with roughly 0.38% held by the top ten. No cognate antigen is known for these TCRs. Sequencing was carried out using naive CXCR3+ CD8+ T cells from blood. Subset of the sample: CD45RO-CCR7+CD27+CD95- naive CD8+ T cells expressing CXCR3 (TNR3+). Receptors originate from a human donor in good health. Some clones in this sample may be carry-over from other donors' samples.

The chain has TRBV7-9 and TRBJ1-4; the D gene TCRdb calls, TRBD1, cannot be checked with no DNA. The CDR3 covers 14 residues. The germline CDR1 and CDR2 sequences are SEHNR and FQNEAQ (reference sequence). CDR3 region: CASSLPGSDEKLFF.

The rearrangement joins TRBV29-1 to TRBJ1-4; checking the TCRdb D call of TRBD1 is not possible without DNA. This CDR3 is built from 15 residues. Germline V gene sequence: CDR1 SQVTM, CDR2 ANQGSEA. This CDR3 reads CSVVPPGQGGEKLFF. The full variable domain, its missing parts supplied by reference TRBV29-1 and TRBJ1-4, is SAVISQKPSRDICQRGTSLTIQCQVDSQVTMMFWYRQQPGQSLTLIATANQGSEATYESGFVIDKFPISRPNLTFSTLTVSNMSPEDSSIYLCSVVPPGQGGEKLFFGSGTQLSVL.

The V gene is TRBV20-1, the J gene TRBJ2-3; no DNA is available, so the TRBD2 call from TCRdb remains unchecked. The CDR3 runs to 17 residues. The germline CDR1 and CDR2 sequences are DFQATT and SNEGSKA (reference sequence). The CDR3 is CSARDAETSSLPDTQYF.

CDR3 sequence reads: CASSQDRYRVYGYTF. This chain uses TRBV4-3 with TRBJ1-2; with no DNA, the TCRdb D assignment of TRBD1 cannot be verified. Germline V gene sequence: CDR1 LGHNA, CDR2 YSLEER. There are 15 residues in the CDR3.

The chain recombines TRBV5-6 with TRBJ2-7. Per germline, CDR1 SGHDT and CDR2 YYEEEE. CDR3 size: 11 residues. The CDR3 reads CASSTSSEQYF.

V usage is TRBV6-5 and J usage is TRBJ2-3. This CDR3 is 14 amino acids long. CDR1 is MNHEY, CDR2 SVGAGI, per germline. Here the CDR3 reads CASSYTEGTDTQYF.

The rearrangement joins TRBV5-1 to TRBJ2-3; TCRdb proposes TRBD2, but this gene call is untestable without DNA. Germline V gene data show CDR1 as SGHRS and CDR2 as YFSETQ. The CDR3 runs to 15 residues. The CDR3 here is CASSLGGLSGDTQYF.

The J gene is TRBJ2-7, the V gene TRBV7-6; TCRdb designates TRBD1, a call that cannot be tested without DNA. This CDR3 is 15 amino acids long. Germline assignment: CDR1 SGHVS and CDR2 FNYEAQ. CDR3 residues: CASSLAPGSTYEQYF.

This rearrangement joins TRBV6-2 or TRBV6-3 to TRBJ2-7; without DNA, the TCRdb call of TRBD1 cannot be checked. Germline V CDR1 and CDR2: MNHEY, SVGEGT. This CDR3 region has 15 residues. The CDR3 here is CASTPHRDANHEQYF.

This chain links TRBV5-1 with TRBJ2-7; there is no DNA to check the TCRdb D call of TRBD1. The CDR3 contains 14 residues. The germline V gene has CDR1 SGHRS and CDR2 YFSETQ. The chain's CDR3 is CASSFGTGSWEQYF.

The chain recombines TRBV15 with TRBJ2-7; TCRdb's D call of TRBD2 is untestable without DNA. This CDR3 contains 16 residues. CDR1 LNHNV and CDR2 YYDKDF come from the germline V gene (reference sequence). CDR3 in amino acids: CATSRSLGGGVYEQYF. Supplemented by reference TRBV15 and TRBJ2-7, the full variable domain reads DAMVIQNPRYQVTQFGKPVTLSCSQTLNHNVMYWYQQKSSQAPKLLFHYYDKDFNNEADTPDNFQSRRPNTSFCFLDIRSPGLGDTAMYLCATSRSLGGGVYEQYFGPGTRLTVT.

The V gene is TRBV6-5, the J gene TRBJ2-1; TCRdb calls TRBD1, which cannot be checked without DNA. The CDR3 has 18 residues. The germline V gene encodes CDR1 MNHEY and CDR2 SVGAGI. CDR3 loop: CASSYSGLQGGSYNEQFF.

The gene calls are TRBV4-3 and TRBJ2-7; TCRdb proposes TRBD1, but this gene call is untestable without DNA. The germline gives CDR1 LGHNA, CDR2 YSLEER. The CDR3 is 13 residues long. Here the CDR3 reads CASSAGQVDEQYF.

The rearrangement uses TRBV7-9 and TRBJ2-3; the TRBD1 assignment by TCRdb is unverifiable without DNA. The germline CDR1 and CDR2 sequences are SEHNR and FQNEAQ (reference sequence). The CDR3 is 15 residues long. CDR3 region: CASSSVRGTTDTQYF.

This chain connects TRBV12-3 or TRBV12-4 to TRBJ1-2. The CDR3 has 16 amino acids. CDR3 loop: CASSPIVVSTYYGYTF.

The rearrangement links TRBV6-5 to TRBJ2-1; TCRdb returns TRBD1, unconfirmable since there is no DNA. Looked up from germline, CDR1 is MNHEY and CDR2 is SVGAGI. CDR3 length equals 14 residues. The CDR3 reads CASSPRTGDNEQFF.

The gene calls are TRBV28 and TRBJ2-6. Germline CDR1 reads MDHEN; CDR2 reads SYDVKM. The CDR3 has 12 residues. CDR3 sequence reads: CAAGSGANVLTF.

This chain connects TRBV6-1 to TRBJ2-5; TCRdb gives TRBD1 as the D gene, but with no DNA this cannot be confirmed. Germline V gene data show CDR1 as MNHNS and CDR2 as SASEGT. This CDR3 has 15 residues. CDR3 region: CASSEDPGKQETQYF.

The chain's CDR3 is CASSPGFPYEQYF. The chain is built from TRBV27 and TRBJ2-7; the D gene TCRdb calls, TRBD1, cannot be checked with no DNA. The CDR3 runs 13 residues. Germline CDR1 and CDR2: MNHEY and SMNVEV (reference sequence).

This chain joins TRBV4-3 and TRBJ2-1; TCRdb's D call of TRBD2 is untestable without DNA. Germline lookup yields CDR1 LGHNA and CDR2 YSLEER. CDR3 length: 18 amino acids. CDR3 sequence reads: CASSRSWTSGGSKGEQFF.

The chain carries TRBV7-9 and TRBJ2-7. Germline loops: CDR1 SEHNR, CDR2 FQNEAQ (reference sequence). The CDR3 spans 13 residues. The CDR3 sequence: CASKRLATYEQYF.

The J gene is TRBJ2-3, the V gene TRBV6-6; TCRdb's D call, TRBD2, is unchecked because there is no DNA. CDR3 length equals 14 residues. Germline V CDR1 and CDR2: MNHNY, SVGAGI (reference sequence). The CDR3 protein is CASSATSVTDTQYF.

J is TRBJ2-4 and V is TRBV7-9; TCRdb designates TRBD2, a call that cannot be tested without DNA. From germline, CDR1 is SEHNR and CDR2 FQNEAQ (reference sequence). This CDR3 comprises 15 residues. CDR3 amino acids: CASSFTGPTGDIQYF.

V and J are TRBV29-1 and TRBJ2-7; TCRdb gives TRBD1 as the D gene, but with no DNA this cannot be confirmed. Germline assignment: CDR1 SQVTM and CDR2 ANQGSEA. This CDR3 is built from 13 residues. This CDR3 is CSVEETGIYEQYF.

This rearrangement joins TRBV3-1 to TRBJ1-5. Per the germline V gene, CDR1 is LGHDT and CDR2 is YNNKEL (reference sequence). This CDR3 has 13 residues. CDR3 sequence reads: CASSYDRSNPQHF.

This chain joins TRBV12-3 or TRBV12-4 and TRBJ2-2; the TCRdb D gene call, TRBD1, has no DNA to confirm it. The CDR3 contains 15 residues. CDR3 in amino acids: CASSPWTGGHRELFF.

The rearrangement uses TRBV6-5 and TRBJ2-7; TCRdb proposes TRBD2, but this gene call is untestable without DNA. From germline, CDR1 is MNHEY and CDR2 SVGAGI. The CDR3 contains 17 residues. This CDR3 reads CASSPGPPGESSYEQYF.